This TCR beta chain was identified in a study of T cell repertoires in cytomegalovirus infection. The wider study: Based on public TCR beta signatures, there were indications of CMV infection and of a matching HLA type.

TCRdb re-derived calls from the reads in MiXCR, one entry per CDR3 protein. This sample has 830,000 or so distinct CDR3 sequences, with 30% to 35% found just once. As for this clonotype: Its antigen is currently unknown.

Study results and limitations: HLA-C-restricted CMV clonotypes gave the most frequent clonotype in two of eight donors.

The material was cultured CD8+ T cells from PBMCs, obtained from culture after CMV antigen stimulation. The TCR was taken from a human donor in good health (CMV status not recorded). Some clones in this sample may be carry-over from other donors' samples.

The CDR3 sequence is CASGDHYEQYV. The DNA for the CDR3 is TGTGCCAGCGGGGACCACTACGAGCAGTACGTC. This chain joins TRBV27 and TRBJ2-7; either TRBD1 or TRBD2 may fit D (5 bases each). Germline V CDR1 and CDR2: MNHEY, SMNVEV (reference sequence). The CDR3 is made up of 11 amino acids. Trimming took 8 bases from V and 3 from J, leaving 8 bases between them.